Each of the 19 T cell receptor beta chains below was sequenced from the same sample in a study of response to subunit inactivated influenza vaccine. TCRdb re-derived calls from the RT-PCR reads in MiXCR, one entry per CDR3 protein. The sample comprises hundreds of thousands of distinct CDR3 sequences, 11% of which are singletons, and 9.5% to 12% rests with the top ten. The sample also formed part of further work on T cells expressing NK-cell markers. That work states: UMI-tagged 5'RACE template switching yielded the TCR beta cDNA.

The source material was PBMCs from blood, sampled on the day of vaccination. These receptors all stem from a man aged 50-59 years who received an inactivated influenza vaccine.

J is TRBJ2-1 and V is TRBV20-1, with 8 bases identical to TRBD2. Trimming took 0 bases from V and 1 from J; bases not matched to a gene: 5. The CDR3 loop spans 16 amino acids. The V gene's germline CDR1 is DFQATT and CDR2 SNEGSKA (reference sequence). In nucleotides, the CDR3 is TGCAGTGCTAGAGAGCCTAGCGGGTATTCCTACAATGAGCAGTTCTTC. Translating gives CSAREPSGYSYNEQFF.

This clonotype was observed a few times. The rearrangement uses TRBV5-6 and TRBJ1-4; D gene ambiguous. Deletions cut 5 bases from V and 7 bases from J, with 15 bases between. Germline values: CDR1 SGHDT, CDR2 YYEEEE. This CDR3 region has 14 residues. The CDR3 coding sequence is TGTGCCAGCAGTTCCCCTGAGCCCGGTGAAAAACTGTTTTTT. Amino acid sequence: CASSSPEPGEKLFF.

This clonotype was observed a single time. This chain connects TRBV7-2 to TRBJ1-1; weak D call: TRBD1 (6 bases). The V end lost 6 bases, the J end lost 4 bases, and 15 bases lay between the germline ends. This CDR3 spans 14 amino acids. The germline gives CDR1 SGHTA, CDR2 FQGNSA. The CDR3 sequence: CASSLTGWGTEAFF. The CDR3, as DNA: TGTGCCAGCAGTCTAACAGGGTGGGGCACTGAAGCTTTCTTT.

This clonotype was seen only a few times. The chain links TRBV28 to TRBJ2-2, with D possibly matching TRBD2 (5 bases). This CDR3 comprises 15 residues. V shed 5 bases and J shed 6 bases, with 16 bases lying between them. Per germline, CDR1 MDHEN and CDR2 SYDVKM. The CDR3 loop is CASSPLGGGAGELFF. The CDR3 DNA is TGTGCCAGCAGTCCCCTTGGCGGAGGAGCCGGGGAGCTGTTTTTT.

On this clonotype itself: No DNA is shown, since the ends of the CDR3 on it are uncertain; the CDR3 is the one TCRdb lists. This rearrangement joins TRBV12-3 or TRBV12-4 to TRBJ2-3; the D call of TRBD2 is as the table states it, not checked on the DNA. With termini counted, the CDR3 has 15 amino acids. CDR3 sequence reads: CASSSSGLVVDTQYF.

This clonotype was seen a handful of times. The V call is TRBV3-1, the J call TRBJ2-7; the match to TRBD2 covers 7 bases. The junction had 8 bases not matched to a gene; V was cut back by 3 bases and J by 3 bases. The CDR3 runs 15 residues. Germline lookup yields CDR1 LGHDT and CDR2 YNNKEL (reference sequence). The CDR3 coding sequence is TGTGCCAGCAGCCATGGGCTAGCGGTTAACTACGAGCAGTACTTC. It yields the protein CASSHGLAVNYEQYF.

The table lists this clonotype with many counts. V usage is TRBV29-1 and J usage is TRBJ2-1, with D perhaps assigned TRBD1 or TRBD2 (6 bases each). This CDR3 comprises 12 residues. The germline V gene encodes CDR1 SQVTM and CDR2 ANQGSEA. The V gene lost 5 bases and the J gene lost 8 bases, with 13 bases spanning the gap. This CDR3 is CSVLWGAHEQFF. The DNA of the CDR3 is TGCAGCGTTCTTTGGGGGGCCCATGAGCAGTTCTTC.

V and J are TRBV4-2 and TRBJ1-4, with no clear D. Per germline, CDR1 LGHNA and CDR2 YNFKEQ. This CDR3 has 15 residues. V lost 0 bases and J lost 5, with 10 bases in between. The CDR3 DNA is TGTGCCAGCAGCCAAGATCCGGCACAGAATGAAAAACTGTTTTTT. This codes for CASSQDPAQNEKLFF.

The genes are TRBV6-5 and TRBJ2-1, with a tentative D call TRBD1 (6 bases). The germline CDR1 and CDR2 sequences are MNHEY and SVGAGI. V lost 6 bases, J lost 2 bases, and 17 bases lay in between. This CDR3 has 16 residues. This chain's CDR3 is CASSYPGAGPYNEQFF. CDR3 in DNA: TGTGCCAGCAGCTACCCAGGGGCGGGCCCCTACAATGAGCAGTTCTTC.

The rearrangement joins TRBV5-1 to TRBJ2-5, with 10 bases identical to TRBD2. Germline V CDR1 and CDR2: SGHRS, YFSETQ. The trim removed 7 bases at V and 4 bases at J, leaving 7 bases unmatched. This CDR3 contains 14 residues. The CDR3 DNA follows: TGCGCCAGCGGTCCAGCGGGGGGGCCAGAGACCCAGTACTTC. Translation gives CASGPAGGPETQYF.

The CDR3 DNA is TGCGCCAGCAGCTTAAGGGTATCCGGCGGCACTGAAGCTTTCTTT. Translating gives CASSLRVSGGTEAFF. This chain connects TRBV5-1 to TRBJ1-1; no firm D call. The CDR3 runs 15 residues. V lost 2 bases to trimming and J lost 4 bases, with 15 bases between them. The germline CDR1 and CDR2 sequences are SGHRS and YFSETQ.

This clonotype came up many times. The genes are TRBV11-2 and TRBJ2-2; TRBD2 matches at 11 bases. V shed 5 bases and J 7 bases; nucleotides not matched to a gene: 6. Germline CDR1 reads SGHAT; CDR2 reads FQNNGV. The CDR3 extends over 15 amino acids. CDR3 coding DNA: TGTGCCAGCAGCCCGGAACTAGCGGGAGTCGGGGAGCTGTTTTTT. Translating gives CASSPELAGVGELFF.

This clonotype was seen at least ten times. The genes are TRBV5-1 and TRBJ2-1, with no clear D. Germline V gene lookup returns CDR1 SGHRS and CDR2 YFSETQ. Trimming removed 8 bases at V and 0 bases at J, with 15 bases between. This CDR3 is built from 15 residues. The CDR3 DNA sequence: TGCGCCAGTGGAGACTCCTCGAGCTCCTACAATGAGCAGTTCTTC. Its translation is CASGDSSSSYNEQFF.

This clonotype was counted only a few times. The V and J genes are TRBV28 and TRBJ2-1, with 7 bases matching TRBD2. Germline CDR1 is MDHEN and CDR2 is SYDVKM. The J segment lost 3 bases and the V segment lost 6 bases, leaving 8 bases of the junction unmatched. CDR3 length: 15 residues. CDR3 sequence reads: CASSRGGSGYNEQFF. The CDR3 nucleotides read TGTGCCAGCAGCCGAGGCGGGAGTGGCTACAATGAGCAGTTCTTC.

The rearrangement uses TRBV27 and TRBJ2-7, with D tentatively TRBD2 (6 bases). Trimming cost V 6 bases and J 1 base, with 16 bases left between them. Germline values: CDR1 MNHEY, CDR2 SMNVEV (reference sequence). The CDR3 contains 15 residues. CDR3 sequence (DNA): TGTGCCAGCAGGTTAGCAAGCGGGCCTTCCTACGAGCAGTACTTC. It codes for CASRLASGPSYEQYF.

On this clonotype: A much larger clone lies a single base off, so this may be a read error. The chain has TRBV7-2 and TRBJ1-6, with D hard to call. Germline CDR1 reads SGHTA; CDR2 reads FQGNSA. The CDR3 has 15 residues. CDR3 DNA sequence: TGTGTCAGCAGCTTAGAGGCACCGGACCTTTCACCCCTCCACTTT. Its protein is CVSSLEAPDLSPLHF.

CDR3 protein: CASSYGDYEGEQFF. The DNA of the CDR3 is TGTGCCAGCAGCTATGGGGACTACGAGGGTGAGCAGTTCTTC. This chain uses TRBV7-3 with TRBJ2-1; 7 nucleotides agree with TRBD2. The CDR3 is made up of 14 amino acids. Germline V gene sequence: CDR1 SGHTA, CDR2 FQGTGA. The trim removed 4 bases at V and 9 bases at J, leaving 9 bases unmatched.

This clonotype was counted between two and nine times. This rearrangement joins TRBV3-1 to TRBJ2-5; TRBD1 agrees at 8 bases. Per the germline V gene, CDR1 is LGHDT and CDR2 is YNNKEL (reference sequence). CDR3 length: 14 residues. V shed 4 bases and J 0 bases; nucleotides not matched to a gene: 1. CDR3 DNA sequence: TGTGCCAGCAGCCGACAGGGGAACCAAGAGACCCAGTACTTC. Translated, it gives CASSRQGNQETQYF.

This clonotype was observed a few times. The chain combines TRBV10-3 with TRBJ2-5; D perhaps matches TRBD2 (6 bases). Trimming cost V 0 bases and J 5 bases, with 13 bases left between them. The CDR3 loop spans 15 amino acids. Germline-derived CDR1 and CDR2 are ENHRY and SYGVKD. CDR3 residues: CAISESSLALETQYF. The DNA of the CDR3 is TGTGCCATCAGTGAGTCGAGTCTAGCGCTCGAGACCCAGTACTTC.